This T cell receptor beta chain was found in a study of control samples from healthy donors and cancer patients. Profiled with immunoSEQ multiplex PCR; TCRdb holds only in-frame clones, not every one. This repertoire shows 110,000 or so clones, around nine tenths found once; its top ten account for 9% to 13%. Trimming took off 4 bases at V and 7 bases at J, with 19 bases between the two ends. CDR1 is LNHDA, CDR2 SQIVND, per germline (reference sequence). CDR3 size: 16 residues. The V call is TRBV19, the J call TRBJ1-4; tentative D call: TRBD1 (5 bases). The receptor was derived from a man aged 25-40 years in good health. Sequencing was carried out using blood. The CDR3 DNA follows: TGTGCCAGTAGTACGGGGCGATCGGGAAGGGGTGAAAAACTGTTTTTT. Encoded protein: CASSTGRSGRGEKLFF.